This T cell receptor (beta chain) was captured in a study of cytomegalovirus exposure and HLA in healthy donors. The overall study: Approximately 170 million T cells yielded approximately 110 million unique TCR beta sequences in earlier analysis. Regarding the study as a whole: Associated with HLA alleles at 0.05 false discovery rate in a later analysis were some 16,000 TCR beta sequences. Generally TCR sequences proved uncommon, though certain public TCRs appeared in numerous donors.

The PCR ran on 60 Vbeta and 13 Jbeta primers. Assay: immunoSEQ multiplex PCR; the TCRdb copy retains only in-frame clones and omits some. The sample carries over 70,000 clones, less than 80% recorded once. V lost 0 bases and J 6 bases, leaving 11 bases between the germline ends. Germline V gives CDR1 WSHSY, CDR2 SAAADI. This CDR3 has 14 residues. This clone was found once. The antigen remains undetermined. Sequencing used PBMCs. This chain connects TRBV10-2 to TRBJ1-2; D is undetermined. The TCR originated in a male donor in good health and CMV-seronegative. CDR3 coding DNA: TGCGCCAGCAGTGAGTCTCCCGGGAGGGATGGCTACACCTTC. Its translation: CASSESPGRDGYTF.